This passage covers 16 T cell receptor beta chains from one sample sequenced in a study of CD8+CD57+ T cells in acquired aplastic anemia. Genomic DNA served as template for TCR beta VDJ and CDR3 profiling. TCRdb recomputed calls from the reads with MiXCR, one row per CDR3 protein. This table holds around 150,000 distinct CDR3 sequences, 35% to 50% found once. Sequencing was carried out using sorted CD4+, CD8+, or CD8+CD57+ T cells (not recorded which) from PBMCs. These receptors all come from a human donor in good health, serving as a control.

This clonotype has more than one count but fewer than ten. The J gene is TRBJ2-7, the V gene TRBV19; 8 positions match TRBD1. CDR1 is LNHDA, CDR2 SQIVND, per germline (reference sequence). V lost 6 bases, J lost 2 bases, and 3 bases stayed unmatched. The CDR3 covers 13 residues. CDR3 in DNA: TGTGCCAGTAGCCGGGACAGGACCTACGAGCAGTACTTC. The encoded protein is CASSRDRTYEQYF.

The chain links TRBV7-8 to TRBJ1-6; D gene uncertain. V lost 6 bases and J 9 bases, leaving 9 bases between the germline ends. The germline V gene encodes CDR1 SGHVS and CDR2 FQNEAQ. This CDR3 region has 12 residues. The CDR3 here is CASSPLGSPLHF. The DNA for the CDR3 is TGTGCCAGCAGTCCGTTAGGTTCACCCCTCCACTTT.

The sample holds many counts of this clonotype. V is TRBV12-3 or TRBV12-4 and J is TRBJ1-2, with D perhaps TRBD1 (6 bases). The CDR3 consists of 13 residues. The V gene lost 6 bases and the J gene lost 8 bases, with 16 bases spanning the gap. The CDR3 loop reads CASRQQGGGGYTF. In DNA form, the CDR3 reads TGTGCCAGCAGGCAACAAGGGGGGGGCGGCTACACCTTC.

This clonotype was seen a few times. The rearrangement joins TRBV18 to TRBJ1-4; D is perhaps TRBD1 (6 bases). The CDR3 totals 14 residues. The V end was cut by 1 base, the J end by 3 bases, with 6 bases between. The germline V gene encodes CDR1 KGHSH and CDR2 LQKENI. Here the CDR3 DNA reads TGTGCCAGCTCACCACAGGGGGCTAATGAAAAACTGTTTTTT. This translates into CASSPQGANEKLFF. Variable domain in full (rest from reference TRBV18 and TRBJ1-4): NAGVMQNPRHLVRRRGQEARLRCSPMKGHSHVYWYRQLPEEGLKFMVYLQKENIIDESGMPKERFSAEFPKEGPSILRIQQVVRGDSAAYFCASSPQGANEKLFFGSGTQLSVL.

This clonotype was picked up many times. The chain combines TRBV3-1 with TRBJ2-1, with 10 bases matching TRBD1. Germline CDR1 LGHDT, CDR2 YNNKEL (reference sequence). CDR3 length equals 14 residues. With V trimmed by 1 base and J by 7 bases, 1 base remained unmatched. CDR3 sequence (DNA): TGTGCCAGCAGCCAAGTGGGACAGGGGAATGAGCAGTTCTTC. Translation gives CASSQVGQGNEQFF.

Regarding this clonotype: One junction end disagrees with the germline gene, perhaps due to a read error. The V gene is TRBV10-3, the J gene TRBJ2-3; 10 nucleotides agree with TRBD2. Germline CDR1 ENHRY, CDR2 SYGVKD. The CDR3 extends over 15 amino acids. CDR3 loop: CAIRERGGPTDTQYF. The CDR3 DNA follows: TGTGCCATCCGTGAGCGGGGGGGCCCCACAGATACGCAGTATTTT.

This chain links TRBV9 with TRBJ2-1; the D call may be TRBD1 or TRBD2 (5 bases each). This CDR3 is 13 amino acids long. Germline lookup yields CDR1 SGDLS and CDR2 YYNGEE. The V end was cut by 5 bases, the J end by 8 bases, with 14 bases between. CDR3 protein: CASSGGGMDEQFF. CDR3 nucleotides: TGTGCCAGCAGTGGTGGGGGTATGGATGAGCAGTTCTTC.

This clonotype has a handful of counts. The V and J genes are TRBV25-1 and TRBJ2-6; tentatively, D is TRBD1 (6 bases). The length of the CDR3 is 16 residues. V lost 4 bases, J lost 3 bases, and 13 bases lay in between. Germline V gene data show CDR1 as MGHDK and CDR2 as SYGVNS. CDR3 DNA: TGTGCCAGCAGTGCGACCCGACAGGTTGGGGCCAACGTCCTGACTTTC. Translating gives CASSATRQVGANVLTF.

This clonotype has only a few counts. This may come from a read error, since a much larger clone is one base off. The CDR3 is CSASHRGDTETFF. The CDR3 DNA is TGCAGTGCTAGCCACAGGGGGGACACTGAAACTTTCTTT. This chain uses TRBV20-1 with TRBJ1-1, with 8 bases matching TRBD1. The CDR3 length is 13 residues. Germline V gives CDR1 DFQATT, CDR2 SNEGSKA (reference sequence).

This clonotype has ten or more counts. The V gene is TRBV2, the J gene TRBJ2-7; a possible D gene is TRBD1 (6 bases). The CDR3 runs 14 residues. Germline V lookup: CDR1 SNHLY, CDR2 FYNNEI. V lost 6 bases to trimming and J lost 1 base, with 13 bases between them. CDR3 sequence reads: CASRGAGLSYEQYF. The CDR3 nucleotides are TGTGCCAGCAGGGGGGCAGGGTTGTCCTACGAGCAGTACTTC. The whole variable domain, remainder taken from reference TRBV2 and TRBJ2-7, is EPEVTQTPSHQVTQMGQEVILRCVPISNHLYFYWYRQILGQKVEFLVSFYNNEISEKSEIFDDQFSVERPDGSNFTLKIRSTKLEDSAMYFCASRGAGLSYEQYFGPGTRLTVT.

This clonotype came up a few times. The chain recombines TRBV11-1 with TRBJ2-7; 9 positions agree with TRBD1. The CDR3 contains 16 residues. V was pared by 1 base and J by 3 bases, with 7 bases of the junction left unmatched. Germline-derived CDR1 and CDR2 are SGHAT and FQDESV (reference sequence). The CDR3 nucleotides are TGTGCCAGCAGCTTAGGGACAGGGGAAGGGGTCTACGAGCAGTACTTC. It translates to CASSLGTGEGVYEQYF.

Many counts were recorded for this clonotype. This chain joins TRBV6-4 and TRBJ1-6; D remains ambiguous. The V and J ends lost 5 bases and 9 bases respectively, with 11 bases between them. This CDR3 has 13 amino acids. Germline loops: CDR1 MRHNA, CDR2 SNTAGT. CDR3 residues: CASSSSFGSPLHF. In nucleotides, the CDR3 is TGTGCCAGCAGTTCCTCCTTTGGTTCACCCCTCCACTTT.

This clonotype was detected ten times or more. This rearrangement joins TRBV12-3 or TRBV12-4 to TRBJ2-3, with a possible D match to TRBD1 (6 bases). The CDR3 covers 15 residues. V gave up 8 bases and J gave up 0 bases, with 15 bases separating them. The CDR3 region has the DNA TGTGCCAGCTCCGCAGGGGCCACCAGCACAGATACGCAGTATTTT. This gives the protein CASSAGATSTDTQYF.

This clonotype was observed many times. The V call is TRBV2, the J call TRBJ2-3, with D possibly being TRBD1 (5 bases). With 6 bases removed from V and 4 bases from J, the gap between germline ends came to 8 bases. The CDR3 is 12 residues long. CDR1 and CDR2 (germline): SNHLY, FYNNEI. CDR3 amino acids: CASRQGADTQYF. The CDR3 nucleotides are TGTGCCAGCAGGCAGGGCGCAGATACGCAGTATTTT.

In its sample, this clonotype was seen many times. The rearrangement joins TRBV27 to TRBJ2-7; TRBD1 matches 10 bases. The CDR3 spans 17 residues. The ends lost 6 bases at V and 4 bases at J; junction bases unmatched: 15. Germline V gene sequence: CDR1 MNHEY, CDR2 SMNVEV (reference sequence). CDR3: CASSPDRGRLKPYEQYF. The CDR3 nucleotides read TGTGCCAGCAGCCCCGACAGGGGGCGCCTCAAGCCATACGAGCAGTACTTC.

The chain combines TRBV20-1 with TRBJ1-6, with D unclear. Trimming left V 3 bases short and J 8 bases short, with 14 bases between. Germline CDR1 DFQATT, CDR2 SNEGSKA (reference sequence). The CDR3 spans 14 residues. CDR3 in amino acids: CSASSLVDDSPLHF. CDR3 sequence (DNA): TGCAGTGCTAGTTCCCTGGTTGATGATTCACCCCTCCACTTT.